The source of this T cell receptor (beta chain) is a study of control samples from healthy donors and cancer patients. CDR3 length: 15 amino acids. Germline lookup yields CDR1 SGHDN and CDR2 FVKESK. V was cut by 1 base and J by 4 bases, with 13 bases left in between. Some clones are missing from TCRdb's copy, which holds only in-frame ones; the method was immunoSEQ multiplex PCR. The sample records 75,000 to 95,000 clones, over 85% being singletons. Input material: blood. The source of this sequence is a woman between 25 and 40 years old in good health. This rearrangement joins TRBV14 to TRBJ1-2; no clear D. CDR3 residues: CASSQAQSYGYGYTF. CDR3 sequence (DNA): TGTGCCAGCAGCCAAGCTCAATCGTACGGCTATGGCTACACCTTC.